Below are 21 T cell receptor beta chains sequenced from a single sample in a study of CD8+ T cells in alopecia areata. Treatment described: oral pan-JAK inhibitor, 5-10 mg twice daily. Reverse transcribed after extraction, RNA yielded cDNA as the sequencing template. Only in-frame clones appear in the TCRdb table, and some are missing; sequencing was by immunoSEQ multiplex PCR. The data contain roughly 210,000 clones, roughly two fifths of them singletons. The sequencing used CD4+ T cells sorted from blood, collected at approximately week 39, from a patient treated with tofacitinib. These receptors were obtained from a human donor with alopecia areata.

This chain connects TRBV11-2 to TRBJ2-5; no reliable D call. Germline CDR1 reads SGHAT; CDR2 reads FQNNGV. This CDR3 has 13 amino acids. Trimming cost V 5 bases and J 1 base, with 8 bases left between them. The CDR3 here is CASSPTVQETQYF. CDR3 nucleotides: TGTGCCAGCAGCCCCACAGTCCAAGAGACCCAGTACTTC. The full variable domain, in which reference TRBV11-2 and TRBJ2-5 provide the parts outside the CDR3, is EAGVAQSPRYKIIEKRQSVAFWCNPISGHATLYWYQQILGQGPKLLIQFQNNGVVDDSQLPKDRFSAERLKGVDSTLKIQPAKLEDSAVYLCASSPTVQETQYFGPGTRLLVL.

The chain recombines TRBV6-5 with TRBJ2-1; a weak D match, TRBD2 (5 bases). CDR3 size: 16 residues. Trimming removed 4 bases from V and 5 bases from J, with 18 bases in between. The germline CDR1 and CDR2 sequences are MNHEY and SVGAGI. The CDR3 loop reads CASSSLSRVSHNEQFF. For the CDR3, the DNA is TGTGCCAGCAGTTCCCTATCGCGGGTATCGCACAATGAGCAGTTCTTC.

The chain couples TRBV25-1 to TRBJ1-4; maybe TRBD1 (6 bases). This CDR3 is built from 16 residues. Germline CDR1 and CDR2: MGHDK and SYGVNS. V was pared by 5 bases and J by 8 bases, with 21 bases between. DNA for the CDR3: TGTGCCAGCAGTTGGTTCTCAGGGGCAGTAGGAGAAAAACTGTTTTTT. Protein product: CASSWFSGAVGEKLFF.

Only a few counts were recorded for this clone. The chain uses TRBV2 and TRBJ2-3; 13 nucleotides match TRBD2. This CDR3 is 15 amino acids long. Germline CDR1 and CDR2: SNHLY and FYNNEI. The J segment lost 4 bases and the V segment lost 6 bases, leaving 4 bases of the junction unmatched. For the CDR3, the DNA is TGTGCCAGCAGGACAGGACTAGCGGGGGCAGATACGCAGTATTTT. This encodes CASRTGLAGADTQYF.

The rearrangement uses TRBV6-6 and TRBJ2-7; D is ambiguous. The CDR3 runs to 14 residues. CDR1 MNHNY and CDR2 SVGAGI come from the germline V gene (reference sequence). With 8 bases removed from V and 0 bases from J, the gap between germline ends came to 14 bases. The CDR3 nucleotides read TGTGCCAGCTCGAATACCCGGAGCTCCTACGAGCAGTACTTC. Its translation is CASSNTRSSYEQYF.

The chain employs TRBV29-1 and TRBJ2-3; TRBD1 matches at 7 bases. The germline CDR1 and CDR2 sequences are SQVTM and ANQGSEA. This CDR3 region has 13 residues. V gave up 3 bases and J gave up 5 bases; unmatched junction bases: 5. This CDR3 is CSVDTQGVDTQYF. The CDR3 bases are TGCAGCGTTGATACCCAGGGGGTAGATACGCAGTATTTT.

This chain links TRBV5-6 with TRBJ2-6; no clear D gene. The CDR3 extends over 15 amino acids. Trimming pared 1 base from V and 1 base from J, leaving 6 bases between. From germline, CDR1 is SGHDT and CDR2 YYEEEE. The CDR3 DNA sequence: TGTGCCAGCAGCTTGAGGCTGTCTGGGGCCAACGTCCTGACTTTC. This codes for CASSLRLSGANVLTF.

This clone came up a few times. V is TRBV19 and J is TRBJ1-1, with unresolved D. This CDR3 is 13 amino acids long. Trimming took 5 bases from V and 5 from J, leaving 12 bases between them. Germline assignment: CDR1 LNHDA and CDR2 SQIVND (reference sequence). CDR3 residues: CASSAPPGTEAFF. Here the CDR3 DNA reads TGTGCCAGTAGTGCCCCGCCGGGGACTGAAGCTTTCTTT.

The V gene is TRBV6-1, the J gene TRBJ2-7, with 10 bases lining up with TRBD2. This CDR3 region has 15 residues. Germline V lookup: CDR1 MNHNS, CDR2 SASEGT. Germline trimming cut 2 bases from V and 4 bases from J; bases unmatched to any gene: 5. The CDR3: CASSELAGEFYEQYF. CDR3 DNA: TGTGCCAGCAGTGAACTAGCGGGAGAATTTTACGAGCAGTACTTC.

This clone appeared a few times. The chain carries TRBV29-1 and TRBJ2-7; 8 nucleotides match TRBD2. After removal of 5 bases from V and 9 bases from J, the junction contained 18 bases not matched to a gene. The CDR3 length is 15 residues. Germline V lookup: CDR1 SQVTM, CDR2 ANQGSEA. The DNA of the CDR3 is TGCAGCGTTACTACCCCTGGGACTAGGCGGGAGCTGCAGTACTTC. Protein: CSVTTPGTRRELQYF.

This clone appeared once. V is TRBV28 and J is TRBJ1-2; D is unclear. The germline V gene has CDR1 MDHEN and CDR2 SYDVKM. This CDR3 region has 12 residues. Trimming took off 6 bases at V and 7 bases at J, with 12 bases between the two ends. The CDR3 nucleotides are TGTGCCAGCAGACCAAACAAGAGTGGCTACACCTTC. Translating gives CASRPNKSGYTF.

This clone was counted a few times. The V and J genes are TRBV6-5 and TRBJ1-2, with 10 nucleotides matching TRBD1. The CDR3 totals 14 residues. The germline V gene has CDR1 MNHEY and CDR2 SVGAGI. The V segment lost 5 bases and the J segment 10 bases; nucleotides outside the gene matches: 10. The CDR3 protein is CASSTRTGGTNYTF. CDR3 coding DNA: TGTGCCAGCAGTACCAGGACAGGGGGTACCAACTACACCTTC.

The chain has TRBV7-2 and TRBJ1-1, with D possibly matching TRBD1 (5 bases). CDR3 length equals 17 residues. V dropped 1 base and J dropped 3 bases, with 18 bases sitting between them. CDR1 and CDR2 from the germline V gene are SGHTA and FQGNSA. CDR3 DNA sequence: TGTGCCAGCAGCTTAGTAGGGACTTCAATCGGGGACACTGAAGCTTTCTTT. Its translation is CASSLVGTSIGDTEAFF.

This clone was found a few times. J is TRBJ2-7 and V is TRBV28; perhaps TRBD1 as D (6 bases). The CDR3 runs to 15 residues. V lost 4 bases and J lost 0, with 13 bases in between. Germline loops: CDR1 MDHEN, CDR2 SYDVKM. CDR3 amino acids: CASSSPGGFSYEQYF. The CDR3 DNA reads TGTGCCAGCAGTTCCCCTGGGGGCTTCTCCTACGAGCAGTACTTC.

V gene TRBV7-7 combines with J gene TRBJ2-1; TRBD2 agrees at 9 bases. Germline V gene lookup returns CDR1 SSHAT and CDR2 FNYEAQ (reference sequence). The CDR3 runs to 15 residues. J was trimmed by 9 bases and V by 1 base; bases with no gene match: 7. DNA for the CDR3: TGTGCCAGCAGCTTAGTGAGTAGCGGGAGTGCTGAGCAGTTCTTC. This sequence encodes CASSLVSSGSAEQFF.

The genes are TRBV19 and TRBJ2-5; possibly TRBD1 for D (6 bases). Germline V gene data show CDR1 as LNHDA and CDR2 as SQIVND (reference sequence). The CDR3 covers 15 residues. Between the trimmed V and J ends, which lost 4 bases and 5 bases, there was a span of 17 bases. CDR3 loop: CASSSEQGLMETQYF. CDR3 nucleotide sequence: TGTGCCAGTAGTAGCGAACAGGGATTGATGGAGACCCAGTACTTC.

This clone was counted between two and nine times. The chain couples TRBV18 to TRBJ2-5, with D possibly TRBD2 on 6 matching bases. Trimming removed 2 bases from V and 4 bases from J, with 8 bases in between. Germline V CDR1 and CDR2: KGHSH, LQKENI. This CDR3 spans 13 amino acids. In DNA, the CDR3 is TGTGCCAGCTCACCAGGCGGGGCAGAGACCCAGTACTTC. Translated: CASSPGGAETQYF.

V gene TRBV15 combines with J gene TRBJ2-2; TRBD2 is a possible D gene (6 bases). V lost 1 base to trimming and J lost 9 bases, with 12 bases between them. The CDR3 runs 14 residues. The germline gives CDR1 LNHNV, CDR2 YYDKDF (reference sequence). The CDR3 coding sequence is TGTGCCACCAGCAGAGCCGCGGCGGGGCGGGAGCTGTTTTTT. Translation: CATSRAAAGRELFF.

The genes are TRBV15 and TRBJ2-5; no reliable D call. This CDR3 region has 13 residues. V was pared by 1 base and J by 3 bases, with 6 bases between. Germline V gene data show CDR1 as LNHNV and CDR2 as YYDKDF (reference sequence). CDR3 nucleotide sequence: TGTGCCACCAGCAGAGTCCCAGAAGAGACCCAGTACTTC. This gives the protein CATSRVPEETQYF.

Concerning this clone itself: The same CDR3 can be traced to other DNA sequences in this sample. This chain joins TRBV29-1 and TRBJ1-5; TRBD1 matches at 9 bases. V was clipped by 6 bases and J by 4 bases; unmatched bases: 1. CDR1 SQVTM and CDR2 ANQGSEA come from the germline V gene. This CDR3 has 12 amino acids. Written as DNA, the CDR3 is TGCAGCGTGGGACAGGGAAATCAGCCCCAGCATTTT. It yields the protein CSVGQGNQPQHF. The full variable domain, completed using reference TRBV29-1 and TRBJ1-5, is SAVISQKPSRDICQRGTSLTIQCQVDSQVTMMFWYRQQPGQSLTLIATANQGSEATYESGFVIDKFPISRPNLTFSTLTVSNMSPEDSSIYLCSVGQGNQPQHFGDGTRLSIL.

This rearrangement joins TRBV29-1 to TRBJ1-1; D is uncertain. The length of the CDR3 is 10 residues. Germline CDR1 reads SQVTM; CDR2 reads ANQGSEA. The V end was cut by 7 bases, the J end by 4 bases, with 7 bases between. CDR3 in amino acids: CSARGTEAFF. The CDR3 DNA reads TGCAGCGCCCGGGGCACTGAAGCTTTCTTT.